A single sample gave rise to the 25 T cell receptor beta chains below, sequenced in a study of T cell responses to AZD1222 COVID-19 vaccine. Sequencing used immunoSEQ multiplex PCR; TCRdb keeps in-frame clones, though not all of them. The profile shows approximately 31,000 clones, roughly 90% of them singletons. The sample here was peripheral blood, taken 28 days after the second AZD1222 dose. These receptors were taken from an adult who received the AZD1222 COVID-19 vaccine.

The rearrangement joins TRBV6-5 to TRBJ2-1, with D possibly called TRBD1 or TRBD2 (6 bases each). The CDR3 is made up of 15 amino acids. V lost 6 bases and J lost 7, with 19 bases in between. The V gene's germline CDR1 is MNHEY and CDR2 SVGAGI. For the CDR3, the DNA is TGTGCCAGCAGCCTACAGGGAGGTGGGAGTAATGAGCAGTTCTTC. Amino acid sequence: CASSLQGGGSNEQFF.

V and J are TRBV29-1 and TRBJ2-1; 9 bases align to TRBD2. CDR1 and CDR2 from the germline V gene are SQVTM and ANQGSEA. Trimming at V came to 4 bases and at J to 4 bases, leaving 5 bases not matched to a gene. CDR3 length: 14 residues. The CDR3 nucleotides read TGCAGCGTTGGTAGCGGGGGAGCTTACAATGAGCAGTTCTTC. Encoded protein: CSVGSGGAYNEQFF.

The gene calls are TRBV6-5 and TRBJ1-2, with no clear D. Germline V gene lookup returns CDR1 MNHEY and CDR2 SVGAGI. The germline V and J ends were trimmed by 2 bases and 6 bases, with 10 bases remaining between them. The CDR3 extends over 13 amino acids. CDR3: CASSYRSSDGYTF. CDR3 nucleotides: TGTGCCAGCAGTTACCGGTCATCCGATGGCTACACCTTC.

The chain joins TRBV6-5 to TRBJ1-1; tentatively, D is TRBD1 (6 bases). The CDR3 sequence is 14 residues long. The germline V gene has CDR1 MNHEY and CDR2 SVGAGI. Trimming removed 2 bases from V and 6 bases from J, with 13 bases in between. CDR3: CASSYGQGIAEAFF. Here the CDR3 DNA reads TGTGCCAGCAGTTACGGCCAGGGGATCGCTGAAGCTTTCTTT.

V is TRBV5-1 and J is TRBJ2-3, with 7 bases that match TRBD1. Germline CDR1 reads SGHRS; CDR2 reads YFSETQ. V trimming: 3 bases; J trimming: 8 bases; junction bases outside the gene matches: 9. CDR3 length: 14 residues. The CDR3 coding sequence is TGCGCCAGCAGCTCAGGGACAGAGCAGGGTACGCAGTATTTT. This encodes CASSSGTEQGTQYF. Together with reference TRBV5-1 and TRBJ2-3, the CDR3 gives the full variable domain: KAGVTQTPRYLIKTRGQQVTLSCSPISGHRSVSWYQQTPGQGLQFLFEYFSETQRNKGNFPGRFSGRQFSNSRSEMNVSTLELGDSALYLCASSSGTEQGTQYFGPGTRLTVL.

The chain couples TRBV7-9 to TRBJ2-5; 7 bases match TRBD1. V trimming: 5 bases; J trimming: 2 bases; junction bases outside the gene matches: 8. There are 15 residues in the CDR3. Germline V gene data show CDR1 as SEHNR and CDR2 as FQNEAQ (reference sequence). This chain's CDR3 is CASSRYRGRQETQYF. CDR3 DNA sequence: TGTGCCAGCAGCCGTTACAGGGGACGGCAAGAGACCCAGTACTTC. Supplemented by reference TRBV7-9 and TRBJ2-5, the full variable domain reads DTGVSQNPRHKITKRGQNVTFRCDPISEHNRLYWYRQTLGQGPEFLTYFQNEAQLEKSRLLSDRFSAERPKGSFSTLEIQRTEQGDSAMYLCASSRYRGRQETQYFGPGTRLLVL.

The rearrangement uses TRBV7-8 and TRBJ1-5; D is unclear. V was cut by 1 base and J by 0 bases, with 10 bases left in between. The CDR3 has 16 amino acids. Per the germline V gene, CDR1 is SGHVS and CDR2 is FQNEAQ. The DNA of the CDR3 is TGTGCCAGCAGCTTAGATTCCGGATTTAGCAATCAGCCCCAGCATTTT. Translating it yields CASSLDSGFSNQPQHF.

This chain links TRBV19 with TRBJ1-5; maybe TRBD1 (5 bases). Germline V lookup: CDR1 LNHDA, CDR2 SQIVND (reference sequence). With 4 bases removed from V and 6 bases from J, the gap between germline ends came to 10 bases. The CDR3 contains 13 residues. CDR3 residues: CASSTQGFQPQHF. CDR3 DNA sequence: TGTGCCAGTAGTACCCAGGGTTTTCAGCCCCAGCATTTT.

This clone showed up just a few times. V and J are TRBV6-5 and TRBJ1-1; D unclear. Germline V gene data show CDR1 as MNHEY and CDR2 as SVGAGI. V lost 4 bases and J lost 2, with 11 bases in between. CDR3 size: 14 residues. The CDR3 loop reads CASSLEGFNTEAFF. The CDR3 DNA sequence: TGTGCCAGCAGTTTAGAAGGGTTTAACACTGAAGCTTTCTTT.

This clone was observed a single time. This sequence joins TRBV5-1 and TRBJ2-7, with D maybe TRBD2 (5 bases). Germline CDR1 is SGHRS and CDR2 is YFSETQ. The CDR3 extends over 13 amino acids. Trimming took 1 base from V and 6 from J, leaving 11 bases between them. The CDR3 DNA is TGCGCCAGCAGCTTGAGTGACGAGGGCGAGCAGTACTTC. Its translation: CASSLSDEGEQYF.

This clone occurred once. This chain joins TRBV7-9 and TRBJ1-5; 10 bases match TRBD1. CDR1 is SEHNR and CDR2 is FQNEAQ in the germline V gene (reference sequence). The V segment lost 5 bases and the J segment 7 bases; nucleotides outside the gene matches: 8. The CDR3 extends over 15 amino acids. Here the CDR3 reads CASSRGQGLGQPQHF. CDR3 nucleotides: TGTGCCAGCAGCCGGGGACAGGGGTTGGGGCAGCCCCAGCATTTT. Drawing the rest from reference TRBV7-9 and TRBJ1-5, the complete variable domain is DTGVSQNPRHKITKRGQNVTFRCDPISEHNRLYWYRQTLGQGPEFLTYFQNEAQLEKSRLLSDRFSAERPKGSFSTLEIQRTEQGDSAMYLCASSRGQGLGQPQHFGDGTRLSIL.

The rearrangement links TRBV6-5 to TRBJ1-6; no reliable D call. This CDR3 is 15 amino acids long. The germline V gene encodes CDR1 MNHEY and CDR2 SVGAGI. V was clipped by 6 bases and J by 0 bases, with 9 bases between them. Written as DNA, the CDR3 is TGTGCCAGCAGGGCCCCCAGCTCCTATAATTCACCCCTCCACTTT. Translated: CASRAPSSYNSPLHF.

The chain uses TRBV2 and TRBJ2-1; D not certain. The CDR3 contains 13 residues. Trimming shortened V by 2 bases and J by 7 bases, and 9 bases separated the two germline ends. Germline V CDR1 and CDR2: SNHLY, FYNNEI. The CDR3 loop reads CASSEPFVNEQFF. For the CDR3, the DNA is TGTGCCAGCAGTGAACCTTTCGTGAATGAGCAGTTCTTC.

This clone was seen once. This chain uses TRBV24-1 with TRBJ2-7, with no clear D. The CDR3 spans 14 residues. V lost 2 bases and J lost 2, with 9 bases in between. The germline V gene encodes CDR1 KGHDR and CDR2 SFDVKD. Here the CDR3 reads CATSDYPETYEQYF. DNA of the CDR3: TGTGCCACCAGTGATTATCCGGAAACCTACGAGCAGTACTTC.

This clone has only a few counts. The chain joins TRBV6-5 to TRBJ2-2; possibly TRBD1 for D (6 bases). Germline CDR1 is MNHEY and CDR2 is SVGAGI. The V end lost 6 bases, the J end lost 1 base, and 12 bases lay between the germline ends. The CDR3 is made up of 15 amino acids. This CDR3 is CASSPGTRNTGELFF. CDR3 sequence (DNA): TGTGCCAGCAGCCCCGGGACACGGAACACCGGGGAGCTGTTTTTT.

The count of this clone is one. The V and J genes are TRBV28 and TRBJ2-3; D gene ambiguous. CDR3 size: 13 residues. Trimming stripped 8 bases from V and 0 bases from J, with 9 bases between. Germline values: CDR1 MDHEN, CDR2 SYDVKM. The CDR3 sequence: CASSRYSTDTQYF. The CDR3 region has the DNA TGTGCCAGCTCAAGATACAGCACAGATACGCAGTATTTT.

In DNA, the CDR3 is TGTGCCAGCAGTTTAAGGGGACAGATTAATGAAAAACTGTTTTTT. This encodes CASSLRGQINEKLFF. The rearrangement uses TRBV28 and TRBJ1-4, with TRBD1 matching 7 bases. In germline, CDR1 is MDHEN, CDR2 SYDVKM. The CDR3 covers 15 residues. V was clipped by 2 bases and J by 4 bases; unmatched bases: 4.

The CDR3 loop reads CASSLVGGHQETQYF. In DNA form, the CDR3 reads TGTGCCAGCAGCTTGGTGGGCGGACACCAAGAGACCCAGTACTTC. This sequence joins TRBV5-4 and TRBJ2-5; D unresolved. Germline V gives CDR1 SGHNT, CDR2 YYREEE (reference sequence). The V end was cut by 0 bases, the J end by 0 bases, with 9 bases between. The CDR3 is 15 residues long.

The rearrangement links TRBV21-1 to TRBJ2-5; the table's D call TRBD2 went unverified against the DNA. TRBV21-1 is marked as a pseudogene. This CDR3 contains 14 residues. The CDR3 sequence: CASSKAELTETQYF. Written as DNA, the CDR3 is TGTGCCAGCAGCAAAGCGGAACTAACGGAGACCCAGTACTTC.

This chain uses TRBV6-2 or TRBV6-3 with TRBJ2-5; D is possibly TRBD1 (5 bases). Germline CDR1 MNHEY, CDR2 SVGEGT. V lost 0 bases to trimming and J lost 1 base, with 15 bases between them. The length of the CDR3 is 17 residues. CDR3 sequence (DNA): TGTGCCAGCAGTTACTCAAGGACACCTCGCCGCCAAGAGACCCAGTACTTC. Translated, it gives CASSYSRTPRRQETQYF.

V is TRBV3-1 (or the pseudogene TRBV3-2) and J is TRBJ2-7; a weak D match, TRBD1 (6 bases). CDR1 is LGHDT, CDR2 YNNKEL, per germline (reference sequence). This CDR3 spans 15 amino acids. Deletions cut 4 bases from V and 0 bases from J, with 13 bases between. CDR3: CASSLRQASSYEQYF. CDR3 coding DNA: TGTGCCAGCAGCCTAAGACAGGCGAGCTCCTACGAGCAGTACTTC.

In DNA, the CDR3 is TGCGCCAGCAGCCAGAACGGGAAAGAAGAAGATACGCAGTATTTT. Encoded protein: CASSQNGKEEDTQYF. The gene calls are TRBV4-3 and TRBJ2-3; weak D call: TRBD2 (5 bases). V gave up 3 bases and J gave up 5 bases, with 15 bases separating them. The CDR3 spans 15 residues. CDR1 and CDR2 from the germline V gene are LGHNA and YSLEER.

The chain carries TRBV12-3 or TRBV12-4 and TRBJ2-7, with D perhaps matching TRBD1 (6 bases). This CDR3 contains 12 residues. Trimming removed 8 bases at V and 3 bases at J, with 11 bases between. Here the CDR3 DNA reads TGTGCCAGCTGTCGGGACAACTACGAGCAGTACTTC. Protein: CASCRDNYEQYF.

V usage is TRBV7-9 and J usage is TRBJ2-2; 11 bases line up with TRBD1. The V and J ends lost 5 bases and 6 bases, in that order; junction bases with no gene match: 11. This CDR3 comprises 17 residues. Germline values: CDR1 SEHNR, CDR2 FQNEAQ (reference sequence). In DNA, the CDR3 is TGTGCCAGCAGCGCTATTCCGGGACAGGGGGGCGCCGGGGAGCTGTTTTTT. It translates to CASSAIPGQGGAGELFF.

This sequence joins TRBV12-3 or TRBV12-4 and TRBJ1-1; no definite D call. V was clipped by 1 base and J by 6 bases, with 6 bases between them. This CDR3 region has 12 residues. The CDR3, as DNA: TGTGCCAGCAGTTTAGTGCAAGCTGAAGCTTTCTTT. This translates into CASSLVQAEAFF.